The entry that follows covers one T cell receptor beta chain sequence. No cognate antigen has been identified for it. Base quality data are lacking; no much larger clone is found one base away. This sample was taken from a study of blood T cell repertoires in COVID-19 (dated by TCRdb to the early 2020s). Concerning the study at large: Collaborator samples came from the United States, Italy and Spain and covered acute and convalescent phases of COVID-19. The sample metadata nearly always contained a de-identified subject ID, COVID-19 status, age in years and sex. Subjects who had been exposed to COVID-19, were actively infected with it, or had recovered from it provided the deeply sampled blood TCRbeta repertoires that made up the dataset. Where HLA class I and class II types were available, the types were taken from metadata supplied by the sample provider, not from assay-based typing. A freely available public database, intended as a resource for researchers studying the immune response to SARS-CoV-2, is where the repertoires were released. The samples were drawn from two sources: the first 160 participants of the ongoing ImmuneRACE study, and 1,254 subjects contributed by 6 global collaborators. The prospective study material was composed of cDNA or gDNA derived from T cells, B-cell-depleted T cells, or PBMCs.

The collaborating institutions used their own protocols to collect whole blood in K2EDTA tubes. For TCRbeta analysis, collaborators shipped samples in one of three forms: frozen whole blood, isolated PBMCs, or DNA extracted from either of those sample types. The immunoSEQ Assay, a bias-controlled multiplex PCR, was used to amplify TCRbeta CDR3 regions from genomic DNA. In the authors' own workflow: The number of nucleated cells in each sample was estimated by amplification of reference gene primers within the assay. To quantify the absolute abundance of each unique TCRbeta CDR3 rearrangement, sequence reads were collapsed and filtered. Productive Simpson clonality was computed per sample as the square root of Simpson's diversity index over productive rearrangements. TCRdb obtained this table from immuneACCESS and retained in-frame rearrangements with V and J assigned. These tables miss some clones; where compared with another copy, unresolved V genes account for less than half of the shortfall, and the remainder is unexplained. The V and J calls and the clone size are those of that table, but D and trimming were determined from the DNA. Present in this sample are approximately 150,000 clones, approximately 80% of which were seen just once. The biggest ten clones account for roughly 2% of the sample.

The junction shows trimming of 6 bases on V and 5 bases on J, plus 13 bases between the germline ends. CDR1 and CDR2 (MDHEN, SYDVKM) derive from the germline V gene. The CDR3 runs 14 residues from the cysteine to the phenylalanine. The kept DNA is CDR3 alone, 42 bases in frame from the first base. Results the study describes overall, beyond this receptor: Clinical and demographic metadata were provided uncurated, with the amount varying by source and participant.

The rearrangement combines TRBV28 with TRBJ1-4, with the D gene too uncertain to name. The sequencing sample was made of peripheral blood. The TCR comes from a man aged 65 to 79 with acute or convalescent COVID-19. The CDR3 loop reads CASSHSLINEKLFF. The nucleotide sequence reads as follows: TGTGCCAGCAGCCACTCCCTGATAAATGAAAAACTGTTTTTT.